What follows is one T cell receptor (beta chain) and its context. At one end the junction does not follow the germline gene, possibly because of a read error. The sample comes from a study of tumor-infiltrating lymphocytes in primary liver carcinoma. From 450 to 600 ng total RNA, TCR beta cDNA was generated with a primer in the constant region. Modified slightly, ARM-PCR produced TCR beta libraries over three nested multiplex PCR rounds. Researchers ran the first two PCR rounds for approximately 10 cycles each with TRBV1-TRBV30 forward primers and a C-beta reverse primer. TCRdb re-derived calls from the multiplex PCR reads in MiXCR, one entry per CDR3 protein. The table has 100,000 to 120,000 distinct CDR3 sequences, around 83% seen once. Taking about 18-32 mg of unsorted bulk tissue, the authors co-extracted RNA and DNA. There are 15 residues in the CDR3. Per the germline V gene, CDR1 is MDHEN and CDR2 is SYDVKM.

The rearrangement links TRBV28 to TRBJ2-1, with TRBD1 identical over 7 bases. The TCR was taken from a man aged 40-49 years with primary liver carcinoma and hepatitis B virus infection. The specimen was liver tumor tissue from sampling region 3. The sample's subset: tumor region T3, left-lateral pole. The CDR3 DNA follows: TGTACCAGCAGTTTGGGACAGAGGGCGACCGATGAGCAGTTCTTC. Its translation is CTSSLGQRATDEQFF.